Listed here are 25 T cell receptor beta chains from one sample, sequenced in a study of blood T cell repertoires in COVID-19. The assay was immunoSEQ multiplex PCR, and TCRdb's table has in-frame clones only and misses some. The data hold roughly 58,000 clones, with roughly 70% observed a single time. Sequencing used PBMCs or T cells enriched from blood (not recorded which). The receptors shown here come from a woman aged 60-75 years who had been exposed to COVID-19.

The J gene is TRBJ1-6, the V gene TRBV2; weak D call: TRBD1 (6 bases). This CDR3 is built from 13 residues. V dropped 7 bases and J dropped 5 bases, with 9 bases sitting between them. Germline CDR1 reads SNHLY; CDR2 reads FYNNEI. DNA of the CDR3: TGTGCCAGCAAGGGGGACAATAATTCACCCCTCCACTTT. This encodes CASKGDNNSPLHF.

The chain recombines TRBV5-8 with TRBJ2-7; 7 positions match TRBD1. CDR1 SGHTS and CDR2 YDEGEE come from the germline V gene. The CDR3 is made up of 18 amino acids. Germline trimming cut 5 bases from V and 5 bases from J; bases unmatched to any gene: 22. The DNA of the CDR3 is TGTGCCAGCAGGCCCGGGACAGTCAACCCGGGCAGAATTGACGAGCAGTACTTC. This codes for CASRPGTVNPGRIDEQYF.

V and J are TRBV30 and TRBJ2-7, with a weak D call TRBD1 (6 bases). V lost 3 bases to trimming and J lost 1 base, with 16 bases between them. CDR1 GTSNPN and CDR2 SVGIG come from the germline V gene (reference sequence). This CDR3 is 15 amino acids long. CDR3 residues: CAWRLAGGKSYEQYF. DNA of the CDR3: TGTGCCTGGAGACTCGCTGGGGGCAAGTCCTACGAGCAGTACTTC.

The chain has TRBV24-1 and TRBJ2-2; the D gene is possibly TRBD2 (6 bases). Germline values: CDR1 KGHDR, CDR2 SFDVKD. The CDR3 contains 16 residues. The V and J ends lost 1 base and 4 bases respectively, with 12 bases between them. CDR3 region: CATSDFWQEGTGELFF. The CDR3 coding sequence is TGTGCCACCAGTGATTTTTGGCAGGAGGGCACCGGGGAGCTGTTTTTT.

J is TRBJ2-1 and V is TRBV9, with D possibly TRBD2 on 6 matching bases. Germline lookup yields CDR1 SGDLS and CDR2 YYNGEE. V lost 0 bases, J lost 9 bases, and 10 bases lay in between. The CDR3 contains 13 residues. CDR3 nucleotide sequence: TGTGCCAGCAGCGTAGTCCCTAGCGTTGAGCAGTTCTTC. This gives the protein CASSVVPSVEQFF. The full variable domain, completed using reference TRBV9 and TRBJ2-1, is DSGVTQTPKHLITATGQRVTLRCSPRSGDLSVYWYQQSLDQGLQFLIQYYNGEERAKGNILERFSAQQFPDLHSELNLSSLELGDSALYFCASSVVPSVEQFFGPGTRLTVL.

V is TRBV7-9 and J is TRBJ2-2; possible D gene TRBD2, 7 bases. The germline V and J ends were trimmed by 6 bases and 8 bases, with 16 bases remaining between them. CDR3 size: 14 residues. CDR1 and CDR2 from the germline V gene are SEHNR and FQNEAQ (reference sequence). The CDR3 spells CASSLRGAKGELFF. The CDR3 DNA follows: TGTGCCAGCAGTCTTCGGGGGGCCAAAGGGGAGCTGTTTTTT.

A few counts support this clone. The V call is TRBV2, the J call TRBJ1-3; 7 nucleotides align to TRBD1. CDR1 and CDR2 from the germline V gene are SNHLY and FYNNEI. There are 15 residues in the CDR3. V lost 3 bases, J lost 3 bases, and 5 bases stayed unmatched. The CDR3: CASSEETGLGNTIYF. In DNA form, the CDR3 reads TGTGCCAGCAGTGAGGAGACAGGGCTTGGAAACACCATATATTTT. Supplemented by reference TRBV2 and TRBJ1-3, the full variable domain reads EPEVTQTPSHQVTQMGQEVILRCVPISNHLYFYWYRQILGQKVEFLVSFYNNEISEKSEIFDDQFSVERPDGSNFTLKIRSTKLEDSAMYFCASSEETGLGNTIYFGEGSWLTVV.

This clone came up a few times. The rearrangement uses TRBV14 and TRBJ2-1; D may be TRBD2 (6 bases). Germline CDR1 reads SGHDN; CDR2 reads FVKESK. The CDR3 is 13 residues long. V was trimmed by 0 bases and J by 10 bases, leaving 10 bases between them. Here the CDR3 reads CASSQDLGGEQFF. DNA of the CDR3: TGTGCCAGCAGCCAAGATCTTGGGGGGGAGCAGTTCTTC.

In DNA form, the CDR3 reads TGTGCCAGCTCACCACGAGCGGGAGGGTCAGTCTTCTACGAGCAGTACTTC. This translates into CASSPRAGGSVFYEQYF. The V call is TRBV18, the J call TRBJ2-7; 10 nucleotides match TRBD2. V was clipped by 1 base and J by 3 bases; unmatched bases: 9. CDR1 and CDR2 from the germline V gene are KGHSH and LQKENI. The length of the CDR3 is 17 residues.

J is TRBJ1-5 and V is TRBV10-3; TRBD1 agrees at 7 bases. Germline V gene data show CDR1 as ENHRY and CDR2 as SYGVKD. The V gene end was trimmed by 5 bases and the J gene end by 6 bases; junction bases not matched to a gene: 10. The CDR3 is made up of 15 amino acids. DNA of the CDR3: TGTGCCATCAGTCCCGAGGGACAGAGGGGTCAGCCCCAGCATTTT. Protein product: CAISPEGQRGQPQHF.

The CDR3, as DNA: TGTGCCAGCAGCGTAGCTTCGGGACAGGGTCTGCGGTCACCCCTCCACTTT. Translating gives CASSVASGQGLRSPLHF. The chain links TRBV9 to TRBJ1-6; 9 bases align to TRBD1. The V and J ends lost 0 bases and 10 bases, in that order; junction bases with no gene match: 11. Germline CDR1 and CDR2: SGDLS and YYNGEE. This CDR3 region has 17 residues.

The sample holds a few counts of this clone. The genes are TRBV15 and TRBJ2-1, with 7 bases lining up with TRBD2. The germline CDR1 and CDR2 sequences are LNHNV and YYDKDF (reference sequence). The CDR3 runs to 16 residues. The junction had 12 bases not matched to a gene; V was cut back by 2 bases and J by 8 bases. This chain's CDR3 is CATSRTPGVGGHEQFF. The DNA for the CDR3 is TGTGCCACCAGCAGAACGCCTGGGGTGGGAGGGCATGAGCAGTTCTTC.

The gene calls are TRBV29-1 and TRBJ1-2; 9 bases fit TRBD1. CDR1 and CDR2 (germline): SQVTM, ANQGSEA. J was trimmed by 7 bases and V by 6 bases; bases with no gene match: 12. The CDR3 totals 14 residues. The CDR3, as DNA: TGCAGCGTCTCCCCCCGGGACAGGGACGGTGGCTACACCTTC. It translates to CSVSPRDRDGGYTF.

The genes are TRBV4-1 and TRBJ1-5; D gene uncertain. The CDR3 has 14 amino acids. The germline gives CDR1 MGHRA, CDR2 YSYEKL. Trimming stripped 0 bases from V and 4 bases from J, with 7 bases between. Here the CDR3 reads CASSQDSVNQPQHF. The DNA of the CDR3 is TGCGCCAGCAGCCAAGATTCAGTGAATCAGCCCCAGCATTTT.

This chain links TRBV5-1 with TRBJ2-6; D uncertain. V lost 3 bases and J lost 2, with 6 bases in between. Germline CDR1 and CDR2: SGHRS and YFSETQ. The CDR3 contains 14 residues. CDR3 nucleotide sequence: TGCGCCAGCAGCTCTTCCCCTGGGGCCAACGTCCTGACTTTC. Its translation: CASSSSPGANVLTF.

V gene TRBV9 combines with J gene TRBJ1-2, with 7 bases that match TRBD1. With V trimmed by 0 bases and J by 8 bases, 7 bases remained unmatched. Germline-derived CDR1 and CDR2 are SGDLS and YYNGEE. This CDR3 has 14 amino acids. CDR3 loop: CASSVAVTGEGYTF. DNA for the CDR3: TGTGCCAGCAGCGTAGCTGTTACAGGGGAGGGCTACACCTTC.

This sequence joins TRBV9 and TRBJ2-4; 7 nucleotides align to TRBD1. Germline CDR1 and CDR2: SGDLS and YYNGEE. V gave up 3 bases and J gave up 3 bases; unmatched junction bases: 3. CDR3 length: 14 residues. The CDR3 region is CASSAGDSKNIQYF. The CDR3 DNA reads TGTGCCAGCAGCGCCGGGGACAGCAAAAACATTCAGTACTTC.

The chain carries TRBV4-2 and TRBJ1-5; TRBD1 might be the D (5 bases). The CDR3 spans 16 residues. Deletions cut 3 bases from V and 5 bases from J, with 17 bases between. Germline V gene lookup returns CDR1 LGHNA and CDR2 YNFKEQ. CDR3 sequence (DNA): TGTGCCAGCAGCCAGGGAGGGGCAGGGAAGGATCAGCCCCAGCATTTT. This translates into CASSQGGAGKDQPQHF.

This rearrangement joins TRBV19 to TRBJ2-1; the D gene is possibly TRBD1 (5 bases). This CDR3 region has 17 residues. The germline gives CDR1 LNHDA, CDR2 SQIVND (reference sequence). V dropped 0 bases and J dropped 3 bases, with 15 bases sitting between them. CDR3 nucleotide sequence: TGTGCCAGTAGTATAGATCATGGGGCCGCAGGCTACAATGAGCAGTTCTTC. It translates to CASSIDHGAAGYNEQFF.

This clone appeared once. The V gene is TRBV10-1, the J gene TRBJ2-1; possibly TRBD2 for D (7 bases). The CDR3 sequence is 18 residues long. In germline, CDR1 is WNHNN, CDR2 SYGVQD (reference sequence). Between the trimmed V and J ends, which lost 5 bases and 6 bases, there was a span of 26 bases. DNA of the CDR3: TGCGCCAGCAGTAAATACAGGGTCCGGGACTACAGCTCCAATGAGCAGTTCTTC. It specifies CASSKYRVRDYSSNEQFF.

The chain carries TRBV6-5 and TRBJ2-7; D ambiguous. Germline V gene lookup returns CDR1 MNHEY and CDR2 SVGAGI. The length of the CDR3 is 12 residues. With 6 bases removed from V and 2 bases from J, the gap between germline ends came to 8 bases. The CDR3 is CASRAAPYEQYF. The CDR3 region has the DNA TGTGCCAGCAGGGCAGCGCCCTACGAGCAGTACTTC.

The sample holds a few counts of this clone. The V and J genes are TRBV19 and TRBJ1-5; 8 nucleotides match TRBD1. V lost 3 bases to trimming and J lost 6 bases; unmatched junction nucleotides: 7. The CDR3 has 15 amino acids. In germline, CDR1 is LNHDA, CDR2 SQIVND (reference sequence). CDR3 in amino acids: CASSMATGGGQPQHF. CDR3 DNA sequence: TGTGCCAGTAGTATGGCCACAGGGGGAGGTCAGCCCCAGCATTTT.

A note on this clone: The junction shows a germline mismatch at one end, possibly a read error. The V call is TRBV5-1, the J call TRBJ2-3, with 8 positions matching TRBD2. Germline CDR1 SGHRS, CDR2 YFSETQ. The CDR3 runs 15 residues. The CDR3 bases are TGCGCCACCAGCTTGACGGGGGGGGTCCCAGATACGCAGTATTTT. Translated: CATSLTGGVPDTQYF.

The table lists this clone with a count of one. V gene TRBV28 combines with J gene TRBJ1-5, with TRBD1 as a possible D gene (6 bases). This CDR3 has 16 residues. V was pared by 7 bases and J by 9 bases, with 25 bases between. From germline, CDR1 is MDHEN and CDR2 SYDVKM. CDR3 DNA: TGTGCCAGCACCAACGCGGAAGGGACACGTCTAAGGCCCCAGCATTTT. Protein sequence: CASTNAEGTRLRPQHF.

The chain carries TRBV29-1 and TRBJ1-1; TRBD1 matches at 7 bases. The CDR3 runs 13 residues. Germline lookup yields CDR1 SQVTM and CDR2 ANQGSEA. The V segment lost 7 bases and the J segment 1 base; nucleotides outside the gene matches: 6. The CDR3 nucleotides read TGCAGCGGCCGGGACAGTGGGAACACTGAAGCTTTCTTT. Encoded protein: CSGRDSGNTEAFF.